This T cell receptor beta chain comes out of a study of regulatory T cells in long-lasting Graves disease. Arm-PCR with iRepertoire HTBI primers amplified the CDR3 regions for these TCR beta libraries. TCRdb processed the multiplex PCR reads anew with MiXCR; each CDR3 protein has one entry. The table has roughly 450,000 distinct CDR3 sequences, 20% to 25% seen once. Germline CDR1 and CDR2: MGHRA and YSYEKL. This CDR3 spans 11 amino acids. Time point of the sample: persistent/refractory GD, antithyroid drugs over 5 years with positive TRAb. PBMC-derived RNA was used for the TCR library. The patients were drawn from one endocrinology department in Xi'an, China. Study findings and constraints: What was studied was peripheral blood only, and not thyroid tissue.

This clonotype was found many times. The antigen is undetermined. The junction differs from germline at one of its ends, possibly a read error. Sequencing used peripheral blood mononuclear cells (PBMCs), obtained when the disease was refractory, from a patient treated with antithyroid drugs. The V call is TRBV4-1, the J call TRBJ1-1; D is ambiguous. The TCR was taken from a female donor with Graves disease. DNA of the CDR3: TGTGCCAGCAGGAGGGACACTGAAGCTTTCTTT. Translating it yields CASRRDTEAFF.